The 29 T cell receptor beta chains below were found in one sample sequenced in a study of shared clonotypes between healthy human individuals. Clones were sequenced by immunoSEQ multiplex PCR, and TCRdb holds only the in-frame ones, with some missing. The top ten clones hold around 0.4% of a sample with roughly 2.2 million clones, more than 80% of them seen once. Sequenced material: naive CD4+ T cells from PBMCs. The subset: CD45RA+ positively selected. The receptors were gathered from a man aged 18-30 years in good health. Some clones in this sample may be carry-over from other donors' samples.

CDR3 amino acids: CASTDRYGETQYF. The CDR3 DNA follows: TGTGCCAGTACCGACAGGTACGGAGAGACCCAGTACTTC. The chain combines TRBV19 with TRBJ2-5; D may be TRBD1 (6 bases). The CDR3 is 13 residues long. Germline V lookup: CDR1 LNHDA, CDR2 SQIVND (reference sequence). V was cut by 7 bases and J by 4 bases, with 13 bases left in between.

The J gene is TRBJ2-1, the V gene TRBV27; D unresolved. The germline CDR1 and CDR2 sequences are MNHEY and SMNVEV (reference sequence). The CDR3 is made up of 11 amino acids. V gave up 8 bases and J gave up 7 bases, with 9 bases separating them. The CDR3 DNA follows: TGTGCCAGCGCACAGCGAAATGAGCAGTTCTTC. Translation gives CASAQRNEQFF.

Points on this clone: The sample carries other DNA sequences with the same CDR3. V is TRBV6-5 and J is TRBJ2-7, with D perhaps TRBD2 (5 bases). Germline values: CDR1 MNHEY, CDR2 SVGAGI. The CDR3 spans 14 residues. Trimming took off 0 bases at V and 2 bases at J, with 8 bases between the two ends. Written as DNA, the CDR3 is TGTGCCAGCAGTTACTCGACCGGGACCTACGAGCAGTACTTC. The encoded protein is CASSYSTGTYEQYF.

The CDR3 loop reads CASSLRSRGGSSETQYF. DNA of the CDR3: TGTGCCAGCAGTTTGCGGTCCCGTGGCGGGAGTAGCGAGACCCAGTACTTC. The J gene is TRBJ2-5, the V gene TRBV28; 7 bases agree with TRBD2. The CDR3 contains 17 residues. The trim removed 3 bases at V and 5 bases at J, leaving 15 bases unmatched. CDR1 and CDR2 (germline): MDHEN, SYDVKM.

This rearrangement joins TRBV10-3 to TRBJ2-3; TRBD2 is a possible D gene (6 bases). The CDR3 length is 16 residues. V lost 0 bases to trimming and J lost 2 bases, with 12 bases between them. Germline loops: CDR1 ENHRY, CDR2 SYGVKD. CDR3 sequence reads: CAISESGLTFTDTQYF. As DNA, the CDR3 is TGTGCCATCAGTGAGTCGGGACTCACTTTCACAGATACGCAGTATTTT.

The CDR3: CASSELATGASYEQYF. CDR3 nucleotide sequence: TGTGCCAGCAGCGAACTAGCGACAGGAGCGTCCTACGAGCAGTACTTC. The chain employs TRBV7-9 and TRBJ2-7; a weak D match, TRBD2 (7 bases). The CDR3 has 16 residues. The V gene lost 5 bases and the J gene lost 1 base, with 18 bases spanning the gap. CDR1 SEHNR and CDR2 FQNEAQ come from the germline V gene (reference sequence).

This chain uses TRBV19 with TRBJ2-3; 10 bases map to TRBD1. Germline V gene sequence: CDR1 LNHDA, CDR2 SQIVND (reference sequence). CDR3 length equals 14 residues. V shed 7 bases, J shed 6 bases, and the junction held 7 bases outside the gene matches. The CDR3 here is CASNRDRGWDTQYF. CDR3 coding DNA: TGTGCCAGTAACCGGGACAGGGGTTGGGATACGCAGTATTTT.

This clone occurred once. The rearrangement links TRBV4-3 to TRBJ1-5; D unresolved. This CDR3 region has 16 residues. Trimming shortened V by 0 bases and J by 1 base, and 10 bases separated the two germline ends. Germline V gives CDR1 LGHNA, CDR2 YSLEER. The CDR3 DNA follows: TGCGCCAGCAGCCAAGATCTGGTCGGAAGCAATCAGCCCCAGCATTTT. Amino acid sequence: CASSQDLVGSNQPQHF.

This chain links TRBV4-2 with TRBJ1-4, with D maybe TRBD1 (5 bases). The CDR3 covers 16 residues. CDR1 is LGHNA, CDR2 YNFKEQ, per germline. The germline V and J ends were trimmed by 1 base and 5 bases, with 14 bases remaining between them. The CDR3 DNA follows: TGTGCCAGCAGCCAAGTGGCAGGGAACTTGAATGAAAAACTGTTTTTT. This encodes CASSQVAGNLNEKLFF.

V gene TRBV2 combines with J gene TRBJ2-1; 8 nucleotides match TRBD2. The CDR3 consists of 18 residues. J was trimmed by 0 bases and V by 4 bases; bases with no gene match: 11. From germline, CDR1 is SNHLY and CDR2 FYNNEI. CDR3 protein: CASSGWLAGGPSYNEQFF. DNA of the CDR3: TGTGCCAGCAGTGGATGGCTAGCGGGTGGGCCCTCCTACAATGAGCAGTTCTTC.

This sequence joins TRBV6-1 and TRBJ1-5; TRBD1 is a possible D gene (6 bases). V was trimmed by 7 bases and J by 1 base, leaving 11 bases between them. From germline, CDR1 is MNHNS and CDR2 SASEGT. The length of the CDR3 is 14 residues. The CDR3 loop is CASTDRQSNQPQHF. The CDR3 DNA reads as TGTGCCAGCACGGACAGACAGAGCAATCAGCCCCAGCATTTT.

Turning to this clone: The sample holds other DNA sequences that translate to the same CDR3. The CDR3 loop reads CASSPGGANVLTF. The CDR3 DNA is TGTGCCAGCTCACCCGGTGGGGCCAACGTCCTGACTTTC. The gene calls are TRBV18 and TRBJ2-6; D call uncertain. The germline CDR1 and CDR2 sequences are KGHSH and LQKENI. V was trimmed by 3 bases and J by 3 bases, leaving 3 bases between them. The CDR3 is made up of 13 amino acids.

The rearrangement links TRBV5-6 to TRBJ1-2; D might be TRBD1 (5 bases). CDR1 and CDR2 (germline): SGHDT, YYEEEE. Trimming took 3 bases from V and 8 from J, leaving 11 bases between them. The CDR3 length is 12 residues. This CDR3 reads CASSSGASGYTF. CDR3 coding DNA: TGTGCCAGCAGCTCCGGGGCCTCGGGCTACACCTTC.

V gene TRBV27 combines with J gene TRBJ2-7; maybe TRBD2 (6 bases). Trimming stripped 3 bases from V and 6 bases from J, with 15 bases between. CDR1 and CDR2 (germline): MNHEY, SMNVEV (reference sequence). This CDR3 comprises 14 residues. The CDR3 spells CASSFGGAPSEQYF. The CDR3 DNA reads as TGTGCCAGCAGTTTTGGCGGGGCCCCTTCCGAGCAGTACTTC.

Notes on this clone: The same CDR3 is also encoded by other DNA sequences in this sample. This chain links TRBV18 with TRBJ1-5; D unresolved. V was shortened by 3 bases and J by 4 bases, with 7 bases between the two germline ends. This CDR3 region has 13 residues. Germline loops: CDR1 KGHSH, CDR2 LQKENI. CDR3 in amino acids: CASSPSENQPQHF. The DNA for the CDR3 is TGTGCCAGCTCACCGTCAGAAAATCAGCCCCAGCATTTT.

The gene calls are TRBV5-4 and TRBJ2-1; 7 nucleotides align to TRBD1. Unmatched junction bases numbered 10, after V lost 6 bases and J lost 7 bases. The CDR3 is 14 residues long. The germline V gene encodes CDR1 SGHNT and CDR2 YYREEE (reference sequence). The CDR3 spells CASMSRTGGNEQFF. DNA of the CDR3: TGTGCCAGCATGTCCCGGACAGGCGGAAATGAGCAGTTCTTC.

The rearrangement uses TRBV2 and TRBJ2-7, with D perhaps matching TRBD2 (6 bases). Trimming removed 7 bases at V and 2 bases at J, with 15 bases between. The CDR3 extends over 14 amino acids. Germline lookup yields CDR1 SNHLY and CDR2 FYNNEI. The CDR3 here is CASTTQAGTYEQYF. The CDR3 DNA follows: TGTGCCAGCACTACTCAGGCGGGAACCTACGAGCAGTACTTC. Together with reference TRBV2 and TRBJ2-7, the CDR3 gives the full variable domain: EPEVTQTPSHQVTQMGQEVILRCVPISNHLYFYWYRQILGQKVEFLVSFYNNEISEKSEIFDDQFSVERPDGSNFTLKIRSTKLEDSAMYFCASTTQAGTYEQYFGPGTRLTVT.

The rearrangement joins TRBV5-1 to TRBJ2-2; no reliable D call. CDR3 length equals 14 residues. CDR1 is SGHRS and CDR2 is YFSETQ in the germline V gene. V dropped 2 bases and J dropped 1 base, with 6 bases sitting between them. The CDR3 DNA reads TGCGCCAGCAGCTTCACAGAGAACACCGGGGAGCTGTTTTTT. Residues: CASSFTENTGELFF.

The table lists this clone with a count of one. This chain connects TRBV9 to TRBJ2-3, with D possibly being TRBD1 (6 bases). There are 14 residues in the CDR3. Germline V gene sequence: CDR1 SGDLS, CDR2 YYNGEE. The V end lost 3 bases, the J end lost 0 bases, and 8 bases lay between the germline ends. CDR3: CASSDRESTDTQYF. CDR3 coding DNA: TGTGCCAGCAGCGACAGGGAGAGCACAGATACGCAGTATTTT. Together with reference TRBV9 and TRBJ2-3, the CDR3 gives the full variable domain: DSGVTQTPKHLITATGQRVTLRCSPRSGDLSVYWYQQSLDQGLQFLIQYYNGEERAKGNILERFSAQQFPDLHSELNLSSLELGDSALYFCASSDRESTDTQYFGPGTRLTVL.

The chain carries TRBV18 and TRBJ1-2; 10 bases map to TRBD1. Germline loops: CDR1 KGHSH, CDR2 LQKENI. Trimming took 3 bases from V and 3 from J; bases not matched to a gene: 4. CDR3 length equals 15 residues. The DNA for the CDR3 is TGTGCCAGCTCACCTGACAGGGGGCCGGACTATGGCTACACCTTC. Amino acid sequence: CASSPDRGPDYGYTF.

The rearrangement joins TRBV7-9 to TRBJ2-1, with 8 bases fitting TRBD2. V trimming: 5 bases; J trimming: 3 bases; junction bases outside the gene matches: 12. The germline V gene has CDR1 SEHNR and CDR2 FQNEAQ (reference sequence). This CDR3 has 17 amino acids. The CDR3 sequence: CASSPPPGRALYNEQFF. The CDR3 region has the DNA TGTGCCAGCAGCCCGCCCCCCGGGAGGGCCCTCTACAATGAGCAGTTCTTC.

The J gene is TRBJ1-2, the V gene TRBV6-5; 8 bases are a match to TRBD1. Germline V gene data show CDR1 as MNHEY and CDR2 as SVGAGI. The CDR3 length is 14 residues. V shed 7 bases and J 8 bases; nucleotides not matched to a gene: 12. CDR3 sequence reads: CASTQAQGAGGYTF. Here the CDR3 DNA reads TGTGCCAGCACTCAAGCCCAGGGGGCAGGAGGCTACACCTTC.

This sequence joins TRBV14 and TRBJ1-2; D gene uncertain. Trimming removed 0 bases at V and 2 bases at J, with 16 bases between. The CDR3 runs 17 residues. Germline lookup yields CDR1 SGHDN and CDR2 FVKESK. CDR3 sequence (DNA): TGTGCCAGCAGCCAAGATCTTGTGGGCGGCGTAAACTATGGCTACACCTTC. Protein sequence: CASSQDLVGGVNYGYTF.

The chain links TRBV13 to TRBJ1-4; the match to TRBD1 covers 11 bases. This CDR3 is 17 amino acids long. Per germline, CDR1 PRHDT and CDR2 FYEKMQ (reference sequence). Trimming at V came to 0 bases and at J to 6 bases, leaving 6 bases not matched to a gene. For the CDR3, the DNA is TGTGCCAGCAGCTTAGGGCCCGGACAGGGGGCCTATGAAAAACTGTTTTTT. Translation gives CASSLGPGQGAYEKLFF.

The chain joins TRBV25-1 to TRBJ1-1; D unresolved. CDR3 length equals 12 residues. Germline CDR1 reads MGHDK; CDR2 reads SYGVNS. V lost 8 bases and J 8 bases, leaving 15 bases between the germline ends. Here the CDR3 reads CASGSNSIEAFF. The CDR3 nucleotides are TGTGCCAGCGGTAGTAACTCAATCGAAGCTTTCTTT.

This CDR3 is CASSLWTSGSPADTQYF. The CDR3 nucleotides read TGTGCCAGCAGTTTATGGACTAGCGGGAGTCCGGCAGATACGCAGTATTTT. The chain links TRBV27 to TRBJ2-3; 13 positions agree with TRBD2. Looked up from germline, CDR1 is MNHEY and CDR2 is SMNVEV (reference sequence). V shed 1 base and J 4 bases; nucleotides not matched to a gene: 5. The CDR3 has 17 amino acids.

This rearrangement joins TRBV5-1 to TRBJ2-1; 8 nucleotides line up with TRBD2. Germline V gene data show CDR1 as SGHRS and CDR2 as YFSETQ. V lost 1 base and J lost 0; bases outside the gene matches: 9. There are 18 residues in the CDR3. Written as DNA, the CDR3 is TGCGCCAGCAGCTTGTGGCTAGCGGGTGTGAGCTCCTACAATGAGCAGTTCTTC. Translation gives CASSLWLAGVSSYNEQFF.

This clone was seen only once. The chain has TRBV5-1 and TRBJ2-1, with unresolved D. The germline V gene has CDR1 SGHRS and CDR2 YFSETQ. This CDR3 spans 17 amino acids. CDR3 region: CAPPHRAEQEFYNEQFF. The CDR3 DNA follows: TGCGCTCCCCCCCATCGGGCGGAGCAAGAATTTTACAATGAGCAGTTCTTC.

The genes are TRBV7-2 and TRBJ2-7; D is unresolved. This CDR3 contains 15 residues. Trimming shortened V by 4 bases and J by 7 bases, and 20 bases separated the two germline ends. Germline CDR1 reads SGHTA; CDR2 reads FQGNSA. The CDR3 reads CASSSLVPVVREQYF. The CDR3 DNA reads TGTGCCAGCAGCTCCCTAGTCCCGGTGGTGAGAGAGCAGTACTTC. The variable domain in full, completed from reference TRBV7-2 and TRBJ2-7, reads GAGVSQSPSNKVTEKGKDVELRCDPISGHTALYWYRQSLGQGLEFLIYFQGNSAPDKSGLPSDRFSAERTGGSVSTLTIQRTQQEDSAVYLCASSSLVPVVREQYFGPGTRLTVT.